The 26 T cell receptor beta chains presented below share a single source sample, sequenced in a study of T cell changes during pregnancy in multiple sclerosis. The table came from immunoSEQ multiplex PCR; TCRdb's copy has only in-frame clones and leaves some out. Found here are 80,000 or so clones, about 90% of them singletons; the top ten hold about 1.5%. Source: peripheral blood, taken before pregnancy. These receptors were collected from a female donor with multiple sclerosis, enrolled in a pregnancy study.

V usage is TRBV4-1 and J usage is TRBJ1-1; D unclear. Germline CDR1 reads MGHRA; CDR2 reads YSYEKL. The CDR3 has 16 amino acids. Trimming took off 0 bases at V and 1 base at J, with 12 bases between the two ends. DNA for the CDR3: TGCGCCAGCAGCCAAGATATGGCGGTCGCGAACACTGAAGCTTTCTTT. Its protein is CASSQDMAVANTEAFF.

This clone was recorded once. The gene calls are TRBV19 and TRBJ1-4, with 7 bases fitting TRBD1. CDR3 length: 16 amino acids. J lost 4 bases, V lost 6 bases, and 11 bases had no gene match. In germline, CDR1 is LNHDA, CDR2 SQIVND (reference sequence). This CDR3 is CASSHPGGQNNEKLFF. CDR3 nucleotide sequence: TGTGCCAGTAGCCATCCAGGGGGACAGAATAATGAAAAACTGTTTTTT.

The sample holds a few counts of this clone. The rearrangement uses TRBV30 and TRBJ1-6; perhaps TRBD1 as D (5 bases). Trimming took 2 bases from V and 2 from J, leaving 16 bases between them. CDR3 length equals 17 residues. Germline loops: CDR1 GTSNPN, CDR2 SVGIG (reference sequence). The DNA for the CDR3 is TGTGCCTGGAGTTCGACAGTGTTTGGGGCCTATAATTCACCCCTCCACTTT. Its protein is CAWSSTVFGAYNSPLHF.

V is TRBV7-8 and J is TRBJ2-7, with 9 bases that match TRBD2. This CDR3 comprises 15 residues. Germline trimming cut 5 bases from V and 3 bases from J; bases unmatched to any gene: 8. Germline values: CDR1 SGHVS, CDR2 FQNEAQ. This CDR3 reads CASSPRGSGGYEQYF. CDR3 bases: TGTGCCAGCAGCCCCCGGGGTAGCGGGGGCTACGAGCAGTACTTC.

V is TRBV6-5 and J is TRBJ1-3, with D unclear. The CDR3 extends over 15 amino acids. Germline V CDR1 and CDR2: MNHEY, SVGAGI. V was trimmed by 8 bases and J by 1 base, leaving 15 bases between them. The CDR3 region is CASRPSGGSGNTIYF. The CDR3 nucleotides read TGTGCCAGCCGGCCTAGCGGTGGGTCTGGAAACACCATATATTTT.

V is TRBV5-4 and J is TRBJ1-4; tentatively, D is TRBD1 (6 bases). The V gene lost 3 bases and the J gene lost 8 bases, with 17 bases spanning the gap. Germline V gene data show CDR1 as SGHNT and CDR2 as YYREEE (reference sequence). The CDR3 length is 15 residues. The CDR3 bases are TGTGCCAGCAGCTCGGGCAGGGGTCCGATCGAAAAACTGTTTTTT. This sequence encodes CASSSGRGPIEKLFF. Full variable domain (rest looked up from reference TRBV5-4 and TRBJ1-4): ETGVTQSPTHLIKTRGQQVTLRCSSQSGHNTVSWYQQALGQGPQFIFQYYREEENGRGNFPPRFSGLQFPNYSSELNVNALELDDSALYLCASSSGRGPIEKLFFGSGTQLSVL.

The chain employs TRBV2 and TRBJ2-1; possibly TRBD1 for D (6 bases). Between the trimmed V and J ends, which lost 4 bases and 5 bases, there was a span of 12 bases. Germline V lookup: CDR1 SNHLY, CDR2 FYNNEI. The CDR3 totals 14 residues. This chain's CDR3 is CASSVGAAHNEQFF. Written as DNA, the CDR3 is TGTGCCAGCAGTGTGGGGGCAGCACACAATGAGCAGTTCTTC.

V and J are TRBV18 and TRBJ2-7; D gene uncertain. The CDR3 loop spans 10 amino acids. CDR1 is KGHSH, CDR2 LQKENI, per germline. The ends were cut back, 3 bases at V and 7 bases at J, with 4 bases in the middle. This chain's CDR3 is CASSPREQYF. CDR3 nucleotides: TGTGCCAGCTCACCTCGGGAGCAGTACTTC.

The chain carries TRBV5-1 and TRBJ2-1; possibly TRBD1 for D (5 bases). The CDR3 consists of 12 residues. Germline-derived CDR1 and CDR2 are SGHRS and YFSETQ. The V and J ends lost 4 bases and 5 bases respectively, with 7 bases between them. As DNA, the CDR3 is TGCGCCAGCAGCGGGGCTAACAATGAGCAGTTCTTC. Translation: CASSGANNEQFF.

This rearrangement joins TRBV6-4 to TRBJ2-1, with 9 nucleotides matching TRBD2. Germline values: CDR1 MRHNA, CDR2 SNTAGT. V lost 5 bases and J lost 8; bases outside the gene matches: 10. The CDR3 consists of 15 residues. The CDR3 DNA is TGTGCCAGCAGTAGAGCTAGCGGGGAGGTCGATGAGCAGTTCTTC. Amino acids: CASSRASGEVDEQFF.

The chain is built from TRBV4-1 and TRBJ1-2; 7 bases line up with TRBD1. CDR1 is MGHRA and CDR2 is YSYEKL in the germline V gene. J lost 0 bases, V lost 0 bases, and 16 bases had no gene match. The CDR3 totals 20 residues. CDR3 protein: CASSQDSKDWNRGSNYGYTF. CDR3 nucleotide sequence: TGCGCCAGCAGCCAAGATTCCAAGGATTGGAACAGGGGTTCTAACTATGGCTACACCTTC.

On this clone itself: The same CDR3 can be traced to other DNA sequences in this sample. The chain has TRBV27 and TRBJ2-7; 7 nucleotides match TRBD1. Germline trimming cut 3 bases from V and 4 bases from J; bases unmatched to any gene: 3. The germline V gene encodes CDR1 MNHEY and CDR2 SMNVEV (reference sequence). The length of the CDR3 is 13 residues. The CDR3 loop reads CASSLGQPYEQYF. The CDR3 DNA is TGTGCCAGCAGTTTGGGACAGCCTTACGAGCAGTACTTC.

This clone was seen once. CDR3 region: CASSSFSGYGYTF. In DNA form, the CDR3 reads TGTGCCAGCAGTTCCTTTTCAGGGTATGGCTACACCTTC. This chain connects TRBV27 to TRBJ1-2; possible D gene TRBD1, 5 bases. From germline, CDR1 is MNHEY and CDR2 SMNVEV (reference sequence). CDR3 length: 13 amino acids. V was trimmed by 4 bases and J by 5 bases, leaving 11 bases between them.

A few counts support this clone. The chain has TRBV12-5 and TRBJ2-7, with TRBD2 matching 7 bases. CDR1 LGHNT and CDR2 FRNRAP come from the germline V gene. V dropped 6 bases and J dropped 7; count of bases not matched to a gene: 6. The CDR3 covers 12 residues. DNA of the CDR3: TGTGCTAGTGGCCCTAGGGAGGGGGAGCAGTACTTC. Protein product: CASGPREGEQYF.

In nucleotides, the CDR3 is TGTGCCACCGCGAACGACAGGGGGGCCAACGTCCTGACTTTC. It codes for CATANDRGANVLTF. The chain combines TRBV15 with TRBJ2-6, with D possibly being TRBD1 (6 bases). The V end was cut by 8 bases, the J end by 4 bases, with 12 bases between. Germline V gene lookup returns CDR1 LNHNV and CDR2 YYDKDF (reference sequence). CDR3 length: 14 residues.

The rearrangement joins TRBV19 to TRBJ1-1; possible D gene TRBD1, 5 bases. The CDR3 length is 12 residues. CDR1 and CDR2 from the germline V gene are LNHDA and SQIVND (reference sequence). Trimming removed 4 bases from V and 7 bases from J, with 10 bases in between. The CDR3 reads CASSTHDSEAFF. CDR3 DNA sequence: TGTGCCAGTAGTACTCATGACAGTGAAGCTTTCTTT.

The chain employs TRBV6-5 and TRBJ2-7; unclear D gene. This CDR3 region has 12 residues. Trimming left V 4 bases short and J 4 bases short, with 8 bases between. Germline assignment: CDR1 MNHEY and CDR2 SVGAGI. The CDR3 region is CASSSTVYEQYF. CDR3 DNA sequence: TGTGCCAGCAGTTCCACAGTGTACGAGCAGTACTTC.

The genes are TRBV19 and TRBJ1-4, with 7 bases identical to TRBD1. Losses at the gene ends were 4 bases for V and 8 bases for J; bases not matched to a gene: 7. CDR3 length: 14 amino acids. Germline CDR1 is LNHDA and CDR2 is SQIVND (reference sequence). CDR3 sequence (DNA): TGTGCCAGTAGTAACAGGGGTGGAGAAGAAAAACTGTTTTTT. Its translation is CASSNRGGEEKLFF.

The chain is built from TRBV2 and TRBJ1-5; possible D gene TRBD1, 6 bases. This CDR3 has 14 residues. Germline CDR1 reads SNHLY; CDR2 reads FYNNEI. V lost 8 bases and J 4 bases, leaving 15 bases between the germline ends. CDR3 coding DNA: TGTGCCAGCGGTATACAGGGTCCGAATCAGCCCCAGCATTTT. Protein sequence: CASGIQGPNQPQHF.

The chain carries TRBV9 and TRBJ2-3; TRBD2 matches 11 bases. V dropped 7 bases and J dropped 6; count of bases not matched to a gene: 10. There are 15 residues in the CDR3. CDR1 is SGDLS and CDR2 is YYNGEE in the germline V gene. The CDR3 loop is CASGQLAGVVDTQYF. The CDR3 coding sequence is TGTGCCAGCGGCCAACTAGCGGGGGTCGTGGATACGCAGTATTTT. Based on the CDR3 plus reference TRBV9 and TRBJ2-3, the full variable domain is DSGVTQTPKHLITATGQRVTLRCSPRSGDLSVYWYQQSLDQGLQFLIQYYNGEERAKGNILERFSAQQFPDLHSELNLSSLELGDSALYFCASGQLAGVVDTQYFGPGTRLTVL.

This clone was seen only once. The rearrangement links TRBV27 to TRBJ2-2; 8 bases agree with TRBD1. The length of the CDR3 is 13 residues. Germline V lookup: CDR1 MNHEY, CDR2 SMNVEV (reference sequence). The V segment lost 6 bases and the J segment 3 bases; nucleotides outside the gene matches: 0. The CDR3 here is CASRTGDTGELFF. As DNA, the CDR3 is TGTGCCAGCAGGACAGGGGACACCGGGGAGCTGTTTTTT.

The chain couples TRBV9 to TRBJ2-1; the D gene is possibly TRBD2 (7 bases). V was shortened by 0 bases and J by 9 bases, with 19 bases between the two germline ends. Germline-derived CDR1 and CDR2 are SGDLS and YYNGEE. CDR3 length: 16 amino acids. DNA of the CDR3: TGTGCCAGCAGCGTAGGGGGGGGCGTTCCTGATTTTGAGCAGTTCTTC. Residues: CASSVGGGVPDFEQFF.

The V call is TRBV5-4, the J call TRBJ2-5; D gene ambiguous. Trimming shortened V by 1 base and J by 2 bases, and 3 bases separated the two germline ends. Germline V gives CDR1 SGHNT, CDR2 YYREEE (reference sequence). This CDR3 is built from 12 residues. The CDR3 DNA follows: TGTGCCAGCAGCTTGACACAAGAGACCCAGTACTTC. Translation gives CASSLTQETQYF. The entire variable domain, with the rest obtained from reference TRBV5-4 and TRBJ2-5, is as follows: ETGVTQSPTHLIKTRGQQVTLRCSSQSGHNTVSWYQQALGQGPQFIFQYYREEENGRGNFPPRFSGLQFPNYSSELNVNALELDDSALYLCASSLTQETQYFGPGTRLLVL.

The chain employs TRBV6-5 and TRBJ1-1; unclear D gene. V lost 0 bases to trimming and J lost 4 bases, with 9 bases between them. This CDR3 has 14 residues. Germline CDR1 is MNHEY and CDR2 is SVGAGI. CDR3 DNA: TGTGCCAGCAGTTACTCCCGAGAACTCACTGAAGCTTTCTTT. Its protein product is CASSYSRELTEAFF.

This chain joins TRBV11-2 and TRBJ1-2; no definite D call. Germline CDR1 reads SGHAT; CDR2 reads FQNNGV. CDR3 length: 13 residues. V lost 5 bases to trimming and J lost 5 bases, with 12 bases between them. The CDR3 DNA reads TGTGCCAGCAGCCCGGACGGGAAGTATGGCTACACCTTC. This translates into CASSPDGKYGYTF. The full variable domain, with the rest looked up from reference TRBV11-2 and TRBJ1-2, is EAGVAQSPRYKIIEKRQSVAFWCNPISGHATLYWYQQILGQGPKLLIQFQNNGVVDDSQLPKDRFSAERLKGVDSTLKIQPAKLEDSAVYLCASSPDGKYGYTFGSGTRLTVV.

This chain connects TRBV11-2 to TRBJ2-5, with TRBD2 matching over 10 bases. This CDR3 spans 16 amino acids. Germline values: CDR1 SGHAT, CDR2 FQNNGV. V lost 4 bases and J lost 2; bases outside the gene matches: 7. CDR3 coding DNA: TGTGCCAGCAGCTCCAGTTGGACTAGCGGTCAAGAGACCCAGTACTTC. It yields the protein CASSSSWTSGQETQYF.